These 19 T cell receptor beta chains were sequenced from one sample in a study of cytomegalovirus exposure and HLA in healthy donors. PCR was performed using 60 Vbeta and 13 Jbeta primers. TCRdb's copy holds only in-frame clones and misses some; the assay was immunoSEQ multiplex PCR. The sample lists roughly 110,000 clones; over 75% were seen once. Sequenced: PBMCs. The receptors were gathered from a male donor in good health and CMV-seronegative.

This clone was recorded a few times. V gene TRBV25-1 combines with J gene TRBJ1-1; D is unresolved. The CDR3 has 13 residues. The germline V gene has CDR1 MGHDK and CDR2 SYGVNS. V was trimmed by 1 base and J by 3 bases, leaving 6 bases between them. DNA of the CDR3: TGTGCCAGCAGTGAATCCAGGTACACTGAAGCTTTCTTT. Translating it yields CASSESRYTEAFF. The variable domain in full, completed from reference TRBV25-1 and TRBJ1-1, reads EADIYQTPRYLVIGTGKKITLECSQTMGHDKMYWYQQDPGMELHLIHYSYGVNSTEKGDLSSESTVSRIRTEHFPLTLESARPSHTSQYLCASSESRYTEAFFGQGTRLTVV.

V gene TRBV10-2 combines with J gene TRBJ2-7, with 7 bases lining up with TRBD1. The germline CDR1 and CDR2 sequences are WSHSY and SAAADI. The CDR3 is 14 residues long. V lost 4 bases to trimming and J lost 4 bases; unmatched junction nucleotides: 7. The CDR3 DNA is TGCGCCAGCAGTGGGGGACAGTCCTTTTACGAGCAGTACTTC. Protein sequence: CASSGGQSFYEQYF.

This chain uses TRBV30 with TRBJ2-5; 9 positions match TRBD2. The DNA end is more similar to TRBJ2-7, so the J call may be wrong. CDR3 length equals 13 residues. Germline assignment: CDR1 GTSNPN and CDR2 SVGIG (reference sequence). The CDR3 DNA reads as TGTGCCTGGAGCGGCGGGGGGGTAGACGAGCAGTACTTC. This translates into CAWSGGGVDEQYF.

The chain links TRBV11-2 to TRBJ2-7; 7 nucleotides agree with TRBD2. The CDR3 totals 15 residues. Germline V gene lookup returns CDR1 SGHAT and CDR2 FQNNGV. J was trimmed by 4 bases and V by 5 bases; bases with no gene match: 11. CDR3 residues: CASSKTGTIEYEQYF. The DNA for the CDR3 is TGTGCCAGCAGCAAAACCGGGACTATCGAATACGAGCAGTACTTC.

The rearrangement links TRBV5-1 to TRBJ2-2; the D is unclear. The V end lost 4 bases, the J end lost 2 bases, and 15 bases lay between the germline ends. The CDR3 runs 16 residues. Germline lookup yields CDR1 SGHRS and CDR2 YFSETQ. CDR3 sequence (DNA): TGCGCCAGCAGCCGCCGCGCCTCCCAAAACACCGGGGAGCTGTTTTTT. Residues: CASSRRASQNTGELFF.

The gene calls are TRBV5-1 and TRBJ2-7; D is undetermined. Trimming stripped 6 bases from V and 4 bases from J, with 14 bases between. Germline V lookup: CDR1 SGHRS, CDR2 YFSETQ. The CDR3 covers 13 residues. The CDR3 sequence: CASTSFNPYEQYF. The DNA of the CDR3 is TGCGCCAGCACCAGTTTTAATCCTTACGAGCAGTACTTC.

The chain joins TRBV5-4 to TRBJ2-1; D is undetermined. CDR1 is SGHNT, CDR2 YYREEE, per germline (reference sequence). V lost 2 bases to trimming and J lost 9 bases, with 12 bases between them. The length of the CDR3 is 13 residues. CDR3 DNA sequence: TGTGCCAGCAGCTTTGGGCCAGATAGTGAGCAGTTCTTC. Its translation is CASSFGPDSEQFF.

The rearrangement uses TRBV5-1 and TRBJ2-7, with 10 bases that match TRBD1. V lost 7 bases to trimming and J lost 6 bases; unmatched junction nucleotides: 7. The germline gives CDR1 SGHRS, CDR2 YFSETQ. The CDR3 length is 13 residues. In nucleotides, the CDR3 is TGCGCCAGCGCAGGACAGGGGGGCGGCGAGCAGTACTTC. It translates to CASAGQGGGEQYF.

The chain has TRBV6-5 and TRBJ2-7; the match to TRBD2 covers 7 bases. Germline V gene sequence: CDR1 MNHEY, CDR2 SVGAGI. The CDR3 totals 15 residues. V lost 3 bases and J lost 0; bases outside the gene matches: 5. The CDR3 nucleotides read TGTGCCAGCAGTTATACTAGCGATCTCTCCTACGAGCAGTACTTC. This encodes CASSYTSDLSYEQYF.

The V gene is TRBV5-6, the J gene TRBJ2-3; weak D call: TRBD1 (5 bases). This CDR3 is 14 amino acids long. Trimming removed 0 bases at V and 5 bases at J, with 10 bases between. Germline V lookup: CDR1 SGHDT, CDR2 YYEEEE. CDR3 nucleotide sequence: TGTGCCAGCAGCTTGGAATGGGGCCAAGATACGCAGTATTTT. Protein product: CASSLEWGQDTQYF.

The rearrangement joins TRBV19 to TRBJ2-2, with 8 bases lining up with TRBD2. J gave up 1 base and V 8 bases, and 6 bases lay outside the gene matches. This CDR3 has 15 residues. Germline V gene sequence: CDR1 LNHDA, CDR2 SQIVND (reference sequence). Written as DNA, the CDR3 is TGTGCCAGTTCCTCCGGGACTAGGAACACCGGGGAGCTGTTTTTT. Amino acids: CASSSGTRNTGELFF.

The chain has TRBV5-1 and TRBJ2-7, with D maybe TRBD1 (5 bases). The CDR3 consists of 12 residues. V was pared by 0 bases and J by 6 bases, with 7 bases between. CDR1 and CDR2 (germline): SGHRS, YFSETQ. The CDR3 bases are TGCGCCAGCAGCTTGGTCAGGGCCGAGCAGTACTTC. Its translation: CASSLVRAEQYF.

In its sample, this clone was seen a few times. This chain connects TRBV27 to TRBJ2-7; D is unclear. The CDR3 sequence is 10 residues long. Germline V CDR1 and CDR2: MNHEY, SMNVEV (reference sequence). V was pared by 10 bases and J by 6 bases, with 10 bases between. The CDR3 nucleotides read TGTGCCACCTGGAGTGGCGAGCAGTACTTC. Translating gives CATWSGEQYF.

This chain links TRBV25-1 with TRBJ2-5, with D perhaps matching TRBD2 (5 bases). The CDR3 has 14 amino acids. The germline gives CDR1 MGHDK, CDR2 SYGVNS. V dropped 1 base and J dropped 11 bases, with 17 bases sitting between them. DNA for the CDR3: TGTGCCAGCAGTGAATTATGGGGTACTGGGGAGCAGTACTTC. Encoded protein: CASSELWGTGEQYF.

The chain links TRBV27 to TRBJ1-1, with D uncertain. The CDR3 spans 13 residues. Germline V gene data show CDR1 as MNHEY and CDR2 as SMNVEV (reference sequence). V was shortened by 3 bases and J by 7 bases, with 12 bases between the two germline ends. The CDR3 bases are TGTGCCAGCAGTTTCGGGGAGGCTGGTGAAGCTTTCTTT. It encodes CASSFGEAGEAFF.

The chain employs TRBV6-1 and TRBJ2-3; TRBD2 matches 9 bases. V shed 6 bases and J 1 base; nucleotides not matched to a gene: 5. The CDR3 is 15 amino acids. Germline CDR1 and CDR2: MNHNS and SASEGT. The DNA for the CDR3 is TGTGCCAGCAGGTTGGGACTAGCCGGCACAGATACGCAGTATTTT. Translating it yields CASRLGLAGTDTQYF.

The chain recombines TRBV2 with TRBJ1-4, with no clear D. Trimming left V 3 bases short and J 3 bases short, with 8 bases between. The CDR3 has 14 amino acids. Germline loops: CDR1 SNHLY, CDR2 FYNNEI. In nucleotides, the CDR3 is TGTGCCAGCAGTGAGAGTTCCCCTAATGAAAAACTGTTTTTT. Translated, it gives CASSESSPNEKLFF.

This chain links TRBV30 with TRBJ1-4; D call uncertain. The CDR3 runs to 13 residues. Germline V gene sequence: CDR1 GTSNPN, CDR2 SVGIG (reference sequence). V lost 4 bases to trimming and J lost 2 bases, with 8 bases between them. In nucleotides, the CDR3 is TGTGCCTGGAACCCAACTACTAATGAAAAACTGTTTTTT. Protein product: CAWNPTTNEKLFF.

This sequence joins TRBV7-2 and TRBJ1-5; 7 bases match TRBD1. This CDR3 comprises 15 residues. Germline values: CDR1 SGHTA, CDR2 FQGNSA. Germline trimming cut 5 bases from V and 6 bases from J; bases unmatched to any gene: 10. This CDR3 is CASSPWTGAGQPQHF. In nucleotides, the CDR3 is TGTGCCAGCAGCCCTTGGACAGGTGCCGGTCAGCCCCAGCATTTT.